This T cell receptor (beta chain) was identified in a study of blood T cell repertoires in COVID-19. Study at large: COVID-19 samples, acute and convalescent, were from the United States, Italy and Spain.

Trimming left V 0 bases short and J 2 bases short, with 7 bases between. This CDR3 comprises 14 residues. Germline V gene data show CDR1 as KGHSH and CDR2 as LQKENI. Participants, 18 to 89 years old, spanned approximately 25 US areas. Cohort placement rested on clinical history that participants reported themselves. Libraries were prepared by immunoSEQ multiplex PCR; TCRdb keeps only in-frame clonotypes and omits some of them. The sample lists about 210,000 clones; about nine tenths were seen once. The chain is built from TRBV18 and TRBJ1-1; D ambiguous. Sequenced: PBMCs or T cells enriched from blood (not recorded which). The receptor was isolated from a man younger than 35 with acute COVID-19. CDR3 residues: CASSPPGVNTEAFF. The CDR3 DNA is TGTGCCAGCTCACCACCGGGAGTTAACACTGAAGCTTTCTTT.